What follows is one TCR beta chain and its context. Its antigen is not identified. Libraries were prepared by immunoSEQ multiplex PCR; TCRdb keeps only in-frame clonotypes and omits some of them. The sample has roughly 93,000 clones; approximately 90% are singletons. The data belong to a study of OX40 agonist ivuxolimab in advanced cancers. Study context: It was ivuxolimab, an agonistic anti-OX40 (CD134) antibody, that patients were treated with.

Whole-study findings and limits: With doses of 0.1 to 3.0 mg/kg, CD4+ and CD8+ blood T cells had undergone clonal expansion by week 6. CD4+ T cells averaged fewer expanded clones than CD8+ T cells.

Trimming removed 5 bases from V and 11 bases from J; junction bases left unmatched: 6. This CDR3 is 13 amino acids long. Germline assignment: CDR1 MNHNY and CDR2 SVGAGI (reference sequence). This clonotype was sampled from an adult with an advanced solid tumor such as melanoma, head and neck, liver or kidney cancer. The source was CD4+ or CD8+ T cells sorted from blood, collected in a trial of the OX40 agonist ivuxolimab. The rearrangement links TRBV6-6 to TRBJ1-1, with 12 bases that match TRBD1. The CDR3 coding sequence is TGTGCCAGCAGTGACGGGACAGGGGGCCCGGCTTTCTTT. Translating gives CASSDGTGGPAFF.